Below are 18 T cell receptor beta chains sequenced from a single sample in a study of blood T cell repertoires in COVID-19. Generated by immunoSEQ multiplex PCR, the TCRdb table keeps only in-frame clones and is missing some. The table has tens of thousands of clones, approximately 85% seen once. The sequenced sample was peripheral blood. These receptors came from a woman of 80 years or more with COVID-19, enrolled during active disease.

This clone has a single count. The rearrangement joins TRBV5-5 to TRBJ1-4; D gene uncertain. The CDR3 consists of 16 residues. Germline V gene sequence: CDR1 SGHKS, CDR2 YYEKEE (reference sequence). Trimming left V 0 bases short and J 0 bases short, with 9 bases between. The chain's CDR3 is CASSLGPSATNEKLFF. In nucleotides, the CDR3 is TGTGCCAGCAGCTTGGGGCCCAGCGCAACTAATGAAAAACTGTTTTTT.

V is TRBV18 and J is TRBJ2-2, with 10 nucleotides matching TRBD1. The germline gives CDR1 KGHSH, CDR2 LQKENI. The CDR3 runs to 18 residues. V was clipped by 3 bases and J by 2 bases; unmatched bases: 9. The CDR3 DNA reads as TGTGCCAGCTCACCGATGAGACAGGGGGCTATAAACACCGGGGAGCTGTTTTTT. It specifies CASSPMRQGAINTGELFF.

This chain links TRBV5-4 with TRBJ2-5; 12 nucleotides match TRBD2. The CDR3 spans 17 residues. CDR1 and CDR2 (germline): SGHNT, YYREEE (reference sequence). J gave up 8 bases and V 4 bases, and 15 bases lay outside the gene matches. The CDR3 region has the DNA TGTGCCAGCAGCCCGACTAGCGGGGGAGCACTCAAGAGTACCCAGTACTTC. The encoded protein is CASSPTSGGALKSTQYF.

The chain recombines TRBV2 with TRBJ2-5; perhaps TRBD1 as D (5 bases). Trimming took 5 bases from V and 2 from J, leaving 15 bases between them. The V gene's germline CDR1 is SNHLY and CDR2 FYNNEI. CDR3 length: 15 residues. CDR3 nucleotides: TGTGCCAGCAGTACAGGCAGGACCCTTCAAGAGACCCAGTACTTC. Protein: CASSTGRTLQETQYF. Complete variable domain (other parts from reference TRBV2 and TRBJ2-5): EPEVTQTPSHQVTQMGQEVILRCVPISNHLYFYWYRQILGQKVEFLVSFYNNEISEKSEIFDDQFSVERPDGSNFTLKIRSTKLEDSAMYFCASSTGRTLQETQYFGPGTRLLVL.

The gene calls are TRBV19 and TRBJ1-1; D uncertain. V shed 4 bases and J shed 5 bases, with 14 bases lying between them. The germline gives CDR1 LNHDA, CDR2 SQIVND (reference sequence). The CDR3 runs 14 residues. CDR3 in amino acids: CASSTYGVDTEAFF. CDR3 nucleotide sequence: TGTGCCAGTAGTACCTACGGTGTTGATACTGAAGCTTTCTTT.

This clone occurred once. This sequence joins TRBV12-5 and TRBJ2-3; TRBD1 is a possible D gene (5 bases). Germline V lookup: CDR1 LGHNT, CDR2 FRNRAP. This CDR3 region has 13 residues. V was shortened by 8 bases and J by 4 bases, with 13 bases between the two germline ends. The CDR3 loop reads CASRQGNADTQYF. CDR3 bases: TGTGCTAGTCGCCAGGGAAATGCAGATACGCAGTATTTT.

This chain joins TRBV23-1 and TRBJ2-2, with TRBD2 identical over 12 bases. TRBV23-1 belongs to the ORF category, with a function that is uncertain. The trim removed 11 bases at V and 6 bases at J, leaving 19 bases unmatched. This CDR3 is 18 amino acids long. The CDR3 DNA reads TGCGCCGGGACCATAATATATAGACTAGCGGGGGTGGCCGGGGAGCTGTTTTTT. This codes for CAGTIIYRLAGVAGELFF.

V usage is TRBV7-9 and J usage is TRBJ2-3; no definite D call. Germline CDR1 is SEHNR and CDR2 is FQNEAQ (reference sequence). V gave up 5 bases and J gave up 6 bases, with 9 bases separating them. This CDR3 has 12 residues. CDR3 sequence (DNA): TGTGCCAGCAGCAATCGTCGGGATACGCAGTATTTT. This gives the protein CASSNRRDTQYF.

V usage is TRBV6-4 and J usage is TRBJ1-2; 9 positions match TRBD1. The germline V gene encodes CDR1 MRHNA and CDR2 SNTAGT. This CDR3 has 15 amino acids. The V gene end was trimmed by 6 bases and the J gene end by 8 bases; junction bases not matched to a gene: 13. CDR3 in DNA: TGTGCCAGCAGCACGGGACAGGGTTTTATCGGCGGCTACACCTTC. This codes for CASSTGQGFIGGYTF.

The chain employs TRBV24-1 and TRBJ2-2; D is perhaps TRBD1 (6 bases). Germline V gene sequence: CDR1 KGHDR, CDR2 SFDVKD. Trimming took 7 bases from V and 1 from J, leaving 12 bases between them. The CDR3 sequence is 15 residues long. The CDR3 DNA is TGTGCCACCAGACCGGAGACAGGGAACACCGGGGAGCTGTTTTTT. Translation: CATRPETGNTGELFF.

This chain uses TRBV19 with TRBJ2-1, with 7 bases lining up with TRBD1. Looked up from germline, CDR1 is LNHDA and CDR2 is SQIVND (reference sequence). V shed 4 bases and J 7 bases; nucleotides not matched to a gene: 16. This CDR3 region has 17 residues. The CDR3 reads CASSTGTVEDLSNEQFF. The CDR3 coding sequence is TGTGCCAGTAGTACGGGGACAGTTGAAGATCTGTCGAATGAGCAGTTCTTC.

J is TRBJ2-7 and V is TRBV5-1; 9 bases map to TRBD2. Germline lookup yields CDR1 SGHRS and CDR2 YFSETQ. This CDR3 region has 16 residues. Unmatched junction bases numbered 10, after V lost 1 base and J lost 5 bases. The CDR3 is CASSLFLAGNGDEQYF. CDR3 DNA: TGCGCCAGCAGCTTGTTCCTAGCGGGAAATGGAGACGAGCAGTACTTC.

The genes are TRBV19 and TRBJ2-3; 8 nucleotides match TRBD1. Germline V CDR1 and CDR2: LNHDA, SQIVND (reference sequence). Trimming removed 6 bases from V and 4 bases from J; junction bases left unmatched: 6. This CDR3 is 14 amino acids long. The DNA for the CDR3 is TGTGCCAGTAGAGGACAGGGCCTCGCAGATACGCAGTATTTT. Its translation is CASRGQGLADTQYF.

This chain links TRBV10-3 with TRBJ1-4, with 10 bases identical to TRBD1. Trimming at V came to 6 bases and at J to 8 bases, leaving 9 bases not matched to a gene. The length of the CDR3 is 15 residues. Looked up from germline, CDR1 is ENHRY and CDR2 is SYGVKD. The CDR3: CAISPGTGEKEKLFF. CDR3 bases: TGTGCCATCAGCCCGGGGACAGGGGAAAAGGAAAAACTGTTTTTT.

The CDR3 loop is CASSLSSATNEKLFF. In DNA form, the CDR3 reads TGTGCCAGCAGTTTATCGTCCGCAACTAATGAAAAACTGTTTTTT. The J gene is TRBJ1-4, the V gene TRBV27; no definite D call. The length of the CDR3 is 15 residues. V lost 0 bases and J lost 0, with 5 bases in between. The germline V gene encodes CDR1 MNHEY and CDR2 SMNVEV (reference sequence).

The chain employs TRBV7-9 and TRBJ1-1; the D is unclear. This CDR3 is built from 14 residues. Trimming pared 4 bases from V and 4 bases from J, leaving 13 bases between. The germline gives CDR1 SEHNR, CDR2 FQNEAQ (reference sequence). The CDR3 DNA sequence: TGTGCCAGCAGCTCGACCGGGAGGAGCACTGAAGCTTTCTTT. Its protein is CASSSTGRSTEAFF.

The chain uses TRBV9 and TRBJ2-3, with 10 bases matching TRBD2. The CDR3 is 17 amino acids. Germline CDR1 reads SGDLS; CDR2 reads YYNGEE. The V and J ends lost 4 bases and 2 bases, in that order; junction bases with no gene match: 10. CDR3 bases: TGTGCCAGCAGCCGTATCGCTAGCGGGAGTTTCACAGATACGCAGTATTTT. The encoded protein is CASSRIASGSFTDTQYF.

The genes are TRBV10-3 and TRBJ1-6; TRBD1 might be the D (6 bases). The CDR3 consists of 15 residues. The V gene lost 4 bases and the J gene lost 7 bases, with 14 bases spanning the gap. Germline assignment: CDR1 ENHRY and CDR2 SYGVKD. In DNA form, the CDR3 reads TGTGCCATCAGTGGAAGGACAGAATTAAATTCACCCCTCCACTTT. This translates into CAISGRTELNSPLHF.